One sample yielded the 20 T cell receptor beta chains listed below, sequenced in a study of cytomegalovirus exposure and HLA in healthy donors. It was with 60 Vbeta and 13 Jbeta primers that the PCR ran. Profiled with immunoSEQ multiplex PCR; TCRdb holds only in-frame clones, not every one. Of under 130,000 clones in the sample, about 70% were seen once. Sequencing was performed on PBMCs. The receptor source for this set is a man aged 45-65 years in good health and CMV-seropositive.

J is TRBJ1-4 and V is TRBV7-2; D is unclear. The ends were cut back, 2 bases at V and 3 bases at J, with 10 bases in the middle. CDR3 length: 15 amino acids. Germline CDR1 is SGHTA and CDR2 is FQGNSA. The CDR3 nucleotides are TGTGCCAGCAGCTTAACGAGGGAGGCTAATGAAAAACTGTTTTTT. Amino acids: CASSLTREANEKLFF.

This clone was counted a single time. The chain is built from TRBV9 and TRBJ2-5; D is possibly TRBD2 (5 bases). Deletions cut 4 bases from V and 7 bases from J, with 23 bases between. Germline assignment: CDR1 SGDLS and CDR2 YYNGEE. The CDR3 length is 16 residues. This CDR3 is CASSPAVGGYPGTQYF. The CDR3 region has the DNA TGTGCCAGCAGCCCCGCAGTCGGAGGTTACCCTGGGACCCAGTACTTC.

V and J are TRBV7-9 and TRBJ2-1, with D perhaps matching TRBD1 (5 bases). Germline loops: CDR1 SEHNR, CDR2 FQNEAQ (reference sequence). The CDR3 length is 14 residues. Trimming stripped 6 bases from V and 10 bases from J, with 19 bases between. CDR3 loop: CASSKPVGAEEQFF. The CDR3 DNA reads as TGTGCCAGCAGTAAACCCGTTGGGGCGGAAGAGCAGTTCTTC.

This rearrangement joins TRBV19 to TRBJ2-1; 7 nucleotides match TRBD2. Germline CDR1 LNHDA, CDR2 SQIVND (reference sequence). CDR3 length equals 15 residues. The J segment lost 3 bases and the V segment lost 1 base, leaving 3 bases of the junction unmatched. The CDR3 nucleotides read TGTGCCAGTAGTATAGGGGAGGGGCTCTACAATGAGCAGTTCTTC. Translated: CASSIGEGLYNEQFF.

This clone turned up a few times. The chain has TRBV7-9 and TRBJ2-4, with 7 bases aligning to TRBD1. Germline CDR1 SEHNR, CDR2 FQNEAQ (reference sequence). The V and J ends lost 5 bases and 0 bases, in that order; junction bases with no gene match: 7. CDR3 length: 16 residues. CDR3 sequence reads: CASSPGTALAKNIQYF. Here the CDR3 DNA reads TGTGCCAGCAGCCCCGGGACAGCTCTAGCCAAAAACATTCAGTACTTC.

This clone was detected a few times. The chain links TRBV5-1 to TRBJ2-7; tentatively, D is TRBD1 (6 bases). CDR3 length: 14 amino acids. Looked up from germline, CDR1 is SGHRS and CDR2 is YFSETQ. The ends were cut back, 4 bases at V and 3 bases at J, with 14 bases in the middle. The CDR3 DNA follows: TGCGCCAGCAGCCCCACAGGGCAAGTCTACGAGCAGTACTTC. It specifies CASSPTGQVYEQYF.

The chain is built from TRBV6-1 and TRBJ2-1, with TRBD2 matching 9 bases. The length of the CDR3 is 15 residues. Trimming at V came to 2 bases and at J to 10 bases, leaving 9 bases not matched to a gene. The germline V gene has CDR1 MNHNS and CDR2 SASEGT. The CDR3 DNA reads as TGTGCCAGCAGTGAACGGCGGGGGGGAGGAGGAGAGCAGTTCTTC. It codes for CASSERRGGGGEQFF.

Worth noting for this clone: An end of the junction differs from the germline gene, which may be a read error. J is TRBJ2-1 and V is TRBV6-1, with 7 bases lining up with TRBD2. CDR1 is MNHNS and CDR2 is SASEGT in the germline V gene. This CDR3 is 11 amino acids long. The CDR3 bases are TGTGCCAGCAGTGAGATGGGACTAACGATCTTC. It is translated as CASSEMGLTIF.

The chain joins TRBV10-3 to TRBJ2-2; 7 positions agree with TRBD1. The CDR3 spans 15 residues. CDR1 and CDR2 (germline): ENHRY, SYGVKD. Unmatched junction bases numbered 7, after V lost 5 bases and J lost 4 bases. The CDR3 region has the DNA TGTGCCATCAGTTCTGGACAGGTCGGCACCGGGGAGCTGTTTTTT. The encoded protein is CAISSGQVGTGELFF.

The chain couples TRBV5-1 to TRBJ2-1; 14 bases match TRBD2. V was clipped by 4 bases and J by 0 bases; unmatched bases: 15. CDR1 and CDR2 (germline): SGHRS, YFSETQ. The CDR3 contains 21 residues. The CDR3 nucleotides are TGCGCCAGCAGCCCCGATCTGACTAGCGGGGGGGCTGGAAGCTCCTACAATGAGCAGTTCTTC. This sequence encodes CASSPDLTSGGAGSSYNEQFF.

V usage is TRBV5-1 and J usage is TRBJ1-3; D perhaps matches TRBD1 (6 bases). Between the trimmed V and J ends, which lost 3 bases and 4 bases, there was a span of 20 bases. CDR1 SGHRS and CDR2 YFSETQ come from the germline V gene. CDR3 length equals 17 residues. The CDR3 region is CASSSHTGKNAGNTIYF. The CDR3 DNA reads TGCGCCAGCAGCTCTCACACAGGGAAGAATGCCGGAAACACCATATATTTT. Full variable domain (outside the CDR3, taken from reference TRBV5-1 and TRBJ1-3): KAGVTQTPRYLIKTRGQQVTLSCSPISGHRSVSWYQQTPGQGLQFLFEYFSETQRNKGNFPGRFSGRQFSNSRSEMNVSTLELGDSALYLCASSSHTGKNAGNTIYFGEGSWLTVV.

CDR3 residues: CASTKGRTNEKLFF. For the CDR3, the DNA is TGTGCCAGCACGAAGGGGAGGACTAATGAAAAACTGTTTTTT. The chain recombines TRBV2 with TRBJ1-4, with a weak D call TRBD1 (5 bases). The CDR3 covers 14 residues. Germline V CDR1 and CDR2: SNHLY, FYNNEI. The V end lost 7 bases, the J end lost 2 bases, and 11 bases lay between the germline ends.

CDR3: CASSLIRVGTEAFF. The CDR3 bases are TGCGCCAGCAGCTTGATCAGGGTTGGCACTGAAGCTTTCTTT. The chain employs TRBV5-1 and TRBJ1-1; possibly TRBD1 for D (5 bases). V lost 1 base and J 4 bases, leaving 11 bases between the germline ends. The CDR3 spans 14 residues. The germline V gene has CDR1 SGHRS and CDR2 YFSETQ.

The gene calls are TRBV12-5 and TRBJ1-2, with D possibly TRBD1 on 6 matching bases. Germline V gene lookup returns CDR1 LGHNT and CDR2 FRNRAP. Trimming left V 7 bases short and J 6 bases short, with 12 bases between. CDR3 length: 12 residues. CDR3 DNA sequence: TGTGCTAGTGCCTCGGACAGTCATGGCTACACCTTC. This codes for CASASDSHGYTF. Filled out from reference TRBV12-5 and TRBJ1-2, the complete variable domain reads DARVTQTPRHKVTEMGQEVTMRCQPILGHNTVFWYRQTMMQGLELLAYFRNRAPLDDSGMPKDRFSAEMPDATLATLKIQPSEPRDSAVYFCASASDSHGYTFGSGTRLTVV.

The chain carries TRBV6-6 and TRBJ2-7, with TRBD1 matching 9 bases. The V and J ends lost 5 bases and 7 bases, in that order; junction bases with no gene match: 9. The CDR3 is 14 amino acids. CDR1 and CDR2 from the germline V gene are MNHNY and SVGAGI (reference sequence). The DNA for the CDR3 is TGTGCCAGCAGTCAGGGACAGGGAGGGAGGGAGCAGTACTTC. Encoded protein: CASSQGQGGREQYF.

This rearrangement joins TRBV27 to TRBJ2-2; 8 nucleotides align to TRBD2. This CDR3 comprises 16 residues. Losses at the gene ends were 8 bases for V and 0 bases for J; bases not matched to a gene: 8. CDR1 and CDR2 from the germline V gene are MNHEY and SMNVEV (reference sequence). The CDR3: CASRGGAGPNTGELFF. In nucleotides, the CDR3 is TGTGCCAGCCGGGGGGGGGCGGGTCCGAACACCGGGGAGCTGTTTTTT.

The chain links TRBV19 to TRBJ1-6; 8 nucleotides align to TRBD1. The CDR3 spans 15 residues. CDR1 and CDR2 (germline): LNHDA, SQIVND (reference sequence). V dropped 7 bases and J dropped 5; count of bases not matched to a gene: 7. Here the CDR3 reads CASTGQGNNNSPLHF. The CDR3 DNA reads TGTGCCAGTACAGGACAGGGCAACAATAATTCACCCCTCCACTTT.

The chain is built from TRBV11-2 and TRBJ2-2; D is unresolved. The CDR3 has 16 amino acids. The V gene's germline CDR1 is SGHAT and CDR2 FQNNGV. V was clipped by 2 bases and J by 1 base, with 11 bases between them. Here the CDR3 reads CASSLRASLNTGELFF. The CDR3 bases are TGTGCCAGCAGCTTACGTGCGAGTCTGAACACCGGGGAGCTGTTTTTT.

The rearrangement links TRBV2 to TRBJ2-7; D gene unclear. The ends were cut back, 3 bases at V and 4 bases at J, with 10 bases in the middle. CDR1 is SNHLY and CDR2 is FYNNEI in the germline V gene. This CDR3 comprises 13 residues. CDR3 region: CASSEAVSYEQYF. CDR3 sequence (DNA): TGTGCCAGCAGTGAGGCCGTCAGTTACGAGCAGTACTTC.

The CDR3 here is CASSLPTAGDLRQPGTQYF. CDR3 sequence (DNA): TGTGCCAGCAGTCTCCCGACGGCGGGAGACCTCCGGCAACCAGGGACCCAGTACTTC. The V call is TRBV5-4, the J call TRBJ2-5; 7 bases agree with TRBD2. Germline values: CDR1 SGHNT, CDR2 YYREEE (reference sequence). J gave up 7 bases and V 5 bases, and 26 bases lay outside the gene matches. There are 19 residues in the CDR3.